A single sample gave rise to the 30 T cell receptor beta chains below, sequenced in a study of T-cell memory formation after mild COVID-19. Using its own MiXCR run on the 5' RACE reads, TCRdb lists one record per CDR3 protein. The data show about 350,000 distinct CDR3 sequences, roughly an eighth seen once. The specimen sequenced was PBMCs or a T cell subset sorted from them (not recorded which). The receptors shown here come from a man between 18 and 35 years old who had mild COVID-19 (a few samples of this study predate the infection). Cell type and time point are not known.

The chain couples TRBV12-3 or TRBV12-4 to TRBJ2-3; D unclear. The CDR3 consists of 14 residues. Between the trimmed V and J ends, which lost 6 bases and 3 bases, there was a span of 13 bases. The CDR3 sequence is CASSPASRTDTQYF. In DNA form, the CDR3 reads TGTGCCAGCAGCCCCGCCTCTAGGACAGATACGCAGTATTTT.

This clonotype was counted at least ten times. The chain links TRBV10-3 to TRBJ2-7, with D possibly TRBD2 on 5 matching bases. Trimming cost V 10 bases and J 4 bases, with 14 bases left between them. The CDR3 sequence is 12 residues long. Germline V gene data show CDR1 as ENHRY and CDR2 as SYGVKD. This chain's CDR3 is CATGRGEYEQYV. The CDR3 DNA reads as TGTGCCACCGGCCGGGGTGAGTACGAGCAGTACGTC.

The chain links TRBV7-9 to TRBJ2-2; a weak D match, TRBD2 (5 bases). V shed 5 bases and J shed 4 bases, with 8 bases lying between them. Germline V gives CDR1 SEHNR, CDR2 FQNEAQ (reference sequence). The length of the CDR3 is 13 residues. The CDR3 here is CASSPTSTGELFF. The DNA of the CDR3 is TGTGCCAGCAGCCCCACTAGCACCGGGGAGCTGTTTTTT.

The rearrangement links TRBV6-5 to TRBJ1-2; 7 bases are a match to TRBD1. With V trimmed by 6 bases and J by 4 bases, 11 bases remained unmatched. Germline V CDR1 and CDR2: MNHEY, SVGAGI. The CDR3 length is 15 residues. The DNA of the CDR3 is TGTGCCAGCAGGAAGATAGGGGGCGCGAGCTATGGCTACACCTTC. Encoded protein: CASRKIGGASYGYTF.

This chain links TRBV19 with TRBJ1-1; the D gene is possibly TRBD1 (5 bases). Germline V gene lookup returns CDR1 LNHDA and CDR2 SQIVND (reference sequence). This CDR3 region has 17 residues. V was pared by 4 bases and J by 1 base, with 19 bases between. The CDR3 DNA follows: TGTGCCAGTAGTAAATGGGACCGACTGGGCCCGAACACTGAAGCTTTCTTT. This gives the protein CASSKWDRLGPNTEAFF.

In its sample, this clonotype was seen a few times. The chain is built from TRBV5-1 and TRBJ1-4, with D unresolved. The CDR3 consists of 14 residues. With 3 bases removed from V and 5 bases from J, the gap between germline ends came to 11 bases. Germline values: CDR1 SGHRS, CDR2 YFSETQ. CDR3 amino acids: CASSSALGNEKLFF. The CDR3 coding sequence is TGCGCCAGCAGCTCGGCCTTGGGGAATGAAAAACTGTTTTTT.

The table lists this clonotype with a few counts. The rearrangement links TRBV20-1 to TRBJ1-3; D gene unclear. The CDR3 extends over 14 amino acids. CDR1 DFQATT and CDR2 SNEGSKA come from the germline V gene (reference sequence). V lost 1 base, J lost 2 bases, and 9 bases lay in between. The CDR3 coding sequence is TGCAGTGCTAGAGGGTTGGTCCCTGGAAACACCATATATTTT. It translates to CSARGLVPGNTIYF.

The chain carries TRBV12-3 or TRBV12-4 and TRBJ2-7; the match to TRBD1 covers 10 bases. This CDR3 region has 15 residues. V was clipped by 5 bases and J by 4 bases; unmatched bases: 8. CDR3 region: CASSPPTGGFYEQYF. In nucleotides, the CDR3 is TGTGCCAGCAGTCCCCCGACAGGGGGCTTTTACGAGCAGTACTTC.

This clonotype has only a few counts. Written as DNA, the CDR3 is TGCAGTGCTAGAGAGTACAGGGATCCCTATAATTCACCCCTCCACTTT. This gives the protein CSAREYRDPYNSPLHF. The chain is built from TRBV20-1 and TRBJ1-6, with D possibly TRBD1 on 6 matching bases. This CDR3 comprises 16 residues. Deletions cut 0 bases from V and 2 bases from J, with 11 bases between. Per the germline V gene, CDR1 is DFQATT and CDR2 is SNEGSKA (reference sequence).

This clonotype occurred many times. CDR3 nucleotides: TGTGCCAGCGGGCTCGCTTTCTTT. This codes for CASGLAFF. The chain is built from TRBV12-3 or TRBV12-4 and TRBJ1-1; D is ambiguous. The CDR3 is 8 amino acids. The V and J ends lost 8 bases and 11 bases respectively, with 6 bases between them.

This chain uses TRBV7-6 with TRBJ1-1; D is ambiguous. CDR1 is SGHVS and CDR2 is FNYEAQ in the germline V gene. Trimming removed 6 bases at V and 1 base at J, with 15 bases between. CDR3 length: 15 residues. The CDR3 sequence: CASRPSTRKNTEAFF. CDR3 DNA: TGTGCCAGCAGACCCTCGACCCGTAAGAACACTGAAGCTTTCTTT.

The sample holds many counts of this clonotype. The rearrangement links TRBV5-1 to TRBJ2-2; TRBD1 matches 7 bases. V shed 1 base, J shed 4 bases, and the junction held 4 bases outside the gene matches. The germline V gene has CDR1 SGHRS and CDR2 YFSETQ. The CDR3 has 15 residues. The CDR3 is CASSLRTGATGELFF. CDR3 coding DNA: TGCGCCAGCAGCTTGAGGACAGGAGCCACCGGGGAGCTGTTTTTT.

A few counts support this clonotype. V and J are TRBV28 and TRBJ1-1, with no clear D. CDR1 is MDHEN, CDR2 SYDVKM, per germline. V dropped 6 bases and J dropped 2 bases, with 13 bases sitting between them. The CDR3 is 14 amino acids. The CDR3 here is CASSLLDGNTEAFF. The CDR3 DNA reads as TGTGCCAGCAGCCTCCTAGATGGAAACACTGAAGCTTTCTTT. The full variable domain, with the rest looked up from reference TRBV28 and TRBJ1-1, is DVKVTQSSRYLVKRTGEKVFLECVQDMDHENMFWYRQDPGLGLRLIYFSYDVKMKEKGDIPEGYSVSREKKERFSLILESASTNQTSMYLCASSLLDGNTEAFFGQGTRLTVV.

This clonotype was picked up many times. The J gene is TRBJ2-3, the V gene TRBV5-1, with unresolved D. Germline values: CDR1 SGHRS, CDR2 YFSETQ. The V gene lost 5 bases and the J gene lost 0 bases, with 4 bases spanning the gap. This CDR3 is built from 12 residues. Written as DNA, the CDR3 is TGCGCCAGCAGGTTCAGCACAGATACGCAGTATTTT. It yields the protein CASRFSTDTQYF. The full variable domain, with the rest looked up from reference TRBV5-1 and TRBJ2-3, is KAGVTQTPRYLIKTRGQQVTLSCSPISGHRSVSWYQQTPGQGLQFLFEYFSETQRNKGNFPGRFSGRQFSNSRSEMNVSTLELGDSALYLCASRFSTDTQYFGPGTRLTVL.

This chain links TRBV29-1 with TRBJ1-1; D gene uncertain. V lost 6 bases and J 7 bases, leaving 12 bases between the germline ends. Per germline, CDR1 SQVTM and CDR2 ANQGSEA. The CDR3 loop spans 11 amino acids. The CDR3 region has the DNA TGCAGCGTCGGCGAGGAGCTTGAAGCTTTCTTT. Protein: CSVGEELEAFF.

The chain links TRBV25-1 to TRBJ1-2; weak D call: TRBD1 (5 bases). Looked up from germline, CDR1 is MGHDK and CDR2 is SYGVNS. The germline V and J ends were trimmed by 1 base and 2 bases, with 8 bases remaining between them. The CDR3 runs 14 residues. CDR3 loop: CASSESGVNYGYTF. The CDR3 bases are TGTGCCAGCAGTGAATCGGGGGTCAACTATGGCTACACCTTC.

This clonotype has just a few counts. The CDR3 DNA reads as TGTGCCAGCAGTTTGGACAGGTACTACGAGCAGTACTTC. It translates to CASSLDRYYEQYF. The rearrangement joins TRBV6-5 to TRBJ2-7; 7 bases map to TRBD1. The V gene's germline CDR1 is MNHEY and CDR2 SVGAGI. J lost 3 bases, V lost 4 bases, and 3 bases had no gene match. This CDR3 has 13 residues.

There are many counts of this clonotype. The chain has TRBV15 and TRBJ2-5, with TRBD1 as a possible D gene (6 bases). There are 15 residues in the CDR3. Trimming removed 1 base from V and 1 base from J, with 10 bases in between. Per the germline V gene, CDR1 is LNHNV and CDR2 is YYDKDF (reference sequence). The CDR3 coding sequence is TGTGCCACCAGCAGAGCAGGGGTGGTCCAAGAGACCCAGTACTTC. Translation gives CATSRAGVVQETQYF.

In its sample, this clonotype was seen a few times. The chain couples TRBV10-3 to TRBJ2-1; TRBD1 aligns across 9 bases. From germline, CDR1 is ENHRY and CDR2 SYGVKD. V shed 2 bases and J 12 bases; nucleotides not matched to a gene: 23. The CDR3 spans 19 residues. Here the CDR3 reads CAISETSKWDRAGFLWQFF. The CDR3 DNA reads TGTGCCATCAGTGAGACATCCAAGTGGGACAGGGCTGGGTTTCTTTGGCAGTTCTTC.

DNA for the CDR3: TGCGCCAGCAGTGAATTTAGACAGGCTCCCTACAATGAGCAGTTCTTC. Its protein product is CASSEFRQAPYNEQFF. The rearrangement uses TRBV10-1 and TRBJ2-1; the D gene is possibly TRBD1 (6 bases). Trimming pared 3 bases from V and 2 bases from J, leaving 14 bases between. This CDR3 has 16 residues. Germline V gene sequence: CDR1 WNHNN, CDR2 SYGVQD (reference sequence).

This clonotype was picked up a small number of times. The chain recombines TRBV2 with TRBJ1-1, with a tentative D call TRBD1 (6 bases). V was trimmed by 6 bases and J by 3 bases, leaving 11 bases between them. This CDR3 is 13 amino acids long. The germline V gene has CDR1 SNHLY and CDR2 FYNNEI. The CDR3, as DNA: TGTGCCAGCAGGCCTCAGGGGTACACTGAAGCTTTCTTT. It is translated as CASRPQGYTEAFF. Drawing the rest from reference TRBV2 and TRBJ1-1, the complete variable domain is EPEVTQTPSHQVTQMGQEVILRCVPISNHLYFYWYRQILGQKVEFLVSFYNNEISEKSEIFDDQFSVERPDGSNFTLKIRSTKLEDSAMYFCASRPQGYTEAFFGQGTRLTVV.

This sequence joins TRBV7-2 and TRBJ2-3; no clear D. V was cut by 4 bases and J by 2 bases, with 19 bases left in between. Germline values: CDR1 SGHTA, CDR2 FQGNSA. The CDR3 has 17 residues. The CDR3: CASSSHLPDGATDTQYF. CDR3 coding DNA: TGTGCCAGCAGCTCCCACCTCCCGGACGGAGCCACAGATACGCAGTATTTT.

This clonotype was observed a few times. The genes are TRBV7-2 and TRBJ2-4, with 8 bases that match TRBD2. The CDR3 loop spans 19 amino acids. Germline V gene data show CDR1 as SGHTA and CDR2 as FQGNSA. The V segment lost 3 bases and the J segment 0 bases; nucleotides outside the gene matches: 13. The chain's CDR3 is CASSFGAGGHSIAKNIQYF. The CDR3 nucleotides read TGTGCCAGCAGCTTCGGGGCGGGGGGACACTCAATAGCCAAAAACATTCAGTACTTC.

The V gene is TRBV15, the J gene TRBJ2-3; 8 nucleotides align to TRBD1. The CDR3 has 14 amino acids. The germline V gene has CDR1 LNHNV and CDR2 YYDKDF (reference sequence). The trim removed 3 bases at V and 4 bases at J, leaving 3 bases unmatched. Here the CDR3 reads CATSRDRAADTQYF. The CDR3 coding sequence is TGTGCCACCAGCAGGGACAGGGCCGCAGATACGCAGTATTTT.

This clonotype was found a few times. The chain combines TRBV12-3 or TRBV12-4 with TRBJ1-2, with D uncertain. V dropped 7 bases and J dropped 8 bases, with 14 bases sitting between them. The CDR3 contains 12 residues. The CDR3 DNA reads TGTGCCAGCACCCTGGACCGGGTGGGCTACACCTTC. This translates into CASTLDRVGYTF.

The table lists this clonotype with a few counts. DNA for the CDR3: TGTGCCAGCAGCTACGGATGGGCGGGGGAACGCACAGATACGCAGTATTTT. Translating it yields CASSYGWAGERTDTQYF. V and J are TRBV7-2 and TRBJ2-3; 7 nucleotides line up with TRBD2. Germline V lookup: CDR1 SGHTA, CDR2 FQGNSA. This CDR3 region has 17 residues. V dropped 4 bases and J dropped 1; count of bases not matched to a gene: 11. The full variable domain, rest sourced from reference TRBV7-2 and TRBJ2-3, is GAGVSQSPSNKVTEKGKDVELRCDPISGHTALYWYRQSLGQGLEFLIYFQGNSAPDKSGLPSDRFSAERTGGSVSTLTIQRTQQEDSAVYLCASSYGWAGERTDTQYFGPGTRLTVL.

This clonotype was picked up a small number of times. The rearrangement joins TRBV30 to TRBJ2-7; 10 nucleotides line up with TRBD1. In germline, CDR1 is GTSNPN, CDR2 SVGIG (reference sequence). The V segment lost 2 bases and the J segment 6 bases; nucleotides outside the gene matches: 1. This CDR3 has 12 residues. The CDR3 DNA reads TGTGCCTGGAGTAGGACAGGGGGCGAGCAGTACTTC. It specifies CAWSRTGGEQYF.

The rearrangement joins TRBV5-1 to TRBJ1-4; D gene ambiguous. The CDR3 length is 15 residues. The V end lost 4 bases, the J end lost 8 bases, and 18 bases lay between the germline ends. Germline lookup yields CDR1 SGHRS and CDR2 YFSETQ. This CDR3 reads CASSLTGSEAEKLFF. The CDR3 bases are TGCGCCAGCAGCCTGACCGGGTCCGAGGCAGAAAAACTGTTTTTT.

This clonotype was detected only a few times. V gene TRBV5-7 combines with J gene TRBJ2-7, with TRBD1 as a possible D gene (6 bases). TRBV5-7 belongs to the ORF category, with a function that is uncertain. Trimming pared 0 bases from V and 6 bases from J, leaving 10 bases between. The length of the CDR3 is 13 residues. CDR3 loop: CASSLETGREQYF. CDR3 coding DNA: TGTGCCAGCAGCTTGGAAACAGGGCGCGAGCAGTACTTC.

This clonotype was detected a few times. The chain uses TRBV19 and TRBJ1-1; D possibly corresponds to TRBD1 (5 bases). Trimming pared 9 bases from V and 11 bases from J, leaving 25 bases between. The germline CDR1 and CDR2 sequences are LNHDA and SQIVND (reference sequence). This CDR3 has 14 residues. The CDR3 DNA reads TGTGCCAGCGGACCTCAGGGCTTGGTTCTGAAGGCTTTCTTT. This sequence encodes CASGPQGLVLKAFF.